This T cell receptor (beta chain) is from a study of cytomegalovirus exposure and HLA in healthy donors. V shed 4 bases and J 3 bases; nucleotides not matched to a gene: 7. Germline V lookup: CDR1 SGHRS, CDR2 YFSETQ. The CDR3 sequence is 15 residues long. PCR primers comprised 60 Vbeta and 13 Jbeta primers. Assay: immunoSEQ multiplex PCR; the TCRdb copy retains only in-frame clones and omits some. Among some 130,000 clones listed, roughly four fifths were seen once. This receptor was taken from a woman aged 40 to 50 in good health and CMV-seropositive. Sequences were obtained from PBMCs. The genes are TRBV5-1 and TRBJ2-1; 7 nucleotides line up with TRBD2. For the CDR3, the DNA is TGCGCCAGCAGCCCGGCAGCGGGGAGCTACAATGAGCAGTTCTTC. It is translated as CASSPAAGSYNEQFF.